The next 9 T cell receptor beta chains were all read from a single sample in a study of radiation and T cells in renal cell carcinoma (dated by TCRdb to 2019 to 2021). Library creation used the immunoSEQ multiplex PCR assay. TCRdb obtained this table from immuneACCESS and retained in-frame rearrangements with V and J assigned. These tables miss some clones; where compared with another copy, unresolved V genes account for less than half of the shortfall, and the remainder is unexplained. In all, the sample holds tens of thousands of clones, and 70% to 85% of those were seen once. The biggest ten clones account for around 5.8% of the sample. Taken with the paper, the label for time point translates to: baseline pretreatment blood. Reading the label with the study, this specimen's treatment or condition is: 15 Gy SBRT to primary tumor, nephrectomy 4 weeks later. Sequenced material: blood, taken from a patient whose treatment included radiotherapy and nephrectomy. All receptors come from a man aged 55 to 70 with renal cell carcinoma.

The V gene is TRBV7-9, the J gene TRBJ2-5, with 10 bases fitting TRBD2. Germline-derived CDR1 and CDR2 are SEHNR and FQNEAQ (reference sequence). The CDR3 has 14 residues. V lost 11 bases, J lost 7 bases, and 13 bases stayed unmatched. CDR3 region: CASAAGGRGGTQYF. The CDR3 DNA reads TGTGCCTCCGCAGCGGGAGGGCGAGGCGGGACCCAGTACTTC. The variable domain in full, completed from reference TRBV7-9 and TRBJ2-5, reads DTGVSQNPRHKITKRGQNVTFRCDPISEHNRLYWYRQTLGQGPEFLTYFQNEAQLEKSRLLSDRFSAERPKGSFSTLEIQRTEQGDSAMYLCASAAGGRGGTQYFGPGTRLLVL.

This clone came up once. The chain recombines TRBV7-2 with TRBJ2-1; D gene uncertain. Trimming cost V 5 bases and J 11 bases, with 13 bases left between them. Germline V gene lookup returns CDR1 SGHTA and CDR2 FQGNSA. CDR3 length equals 12 residues. CDR3 residues: CASSPGQSKQFF. CDR3 bases: TGTGCCAGCAGCCCAGGCCAGTCGAAGCAGTTCTTC.

This clone was detected only once. The V call is TRBV6-1, the J call TRBJ1-2; D remains unclear. V was trimmed by 4 bases and J by 5 bases, leaving 8 bases between them. The CDR3 contains 12 residues. CDR1 is MNHNS and CDR2 is SASEGT in the germline V gene. The CDR3 sequence is CASSGELYGYTF. The CDR3 nucleotides are TGTGCCAGCAGTGGAGAGTTGTATGGCTACACCTTC.

As DNA, the CDR3 is TGTGCCAGCAGTCTAACTAGCGGGAGCCTTTACGAGCAGTACTTC. Protein: CASSLTSGSLYEQYF. This chain joins TRBV27 and TRBJ2-7; TRBD2 aligns across 11 bases. The CDR3 consists of 15 residues. J was trimmed by 4 bases and V by 5 bases; bases with no gene match: 7. Germline V gene sequence: CDR1 MNHEY, CDR2 SMNVEV (reference sequence).

The chain recombines TRBV4-1 with TRBJ2-5, with TRBD2 matching 9 bases. Germline CDR1 is MGHRA and CDR2 is YSYEKL. The length of the CDR3 is 16 residues. V lost 2 bases, J lost 2 bases, and 6 bases stayed unmatched. This chain's CDR3 is CASSQFSSGNQETQYF. The CDR3 coding sequence is TGCGCCAGCAGCCAATTTTCTAGCGGGAATCAAGAGACCCAGTACTTC.

This clone was seen just once. V is TRBV2 and J is TRBJ2-7; possibly TRBD1 for D (5 bases). The CDR3 runs to 13 residues. Germline V gene lookup returns CDR1 SNHLY and CDR2 FYNNEI. The V gene lost 3 bases and the J gene lost 2 bases, with 8 bases spanning the gap. The CDR3, as DNA: TGTGCCAGCAGTGACGACAGTACCTACGAGCAGTACTTC. As protein: CASSDDSTYEQYF.

The chain combines TRBV5-8 with TRBJ2-7; D possibly corresponds to TRBD2 (5 bases). The CDR3 spans 13 residues. Germline lookup yields CDR1 SGHTS and CDR2 YDEGEE. V was clipped by 4 bases and J by 2 bases, with 10 bases between them. CDR3 residues: CASSPWGAYEQYF. The CDR3 DNA is TGTGCCAGCAGCCCCTGGGGAGCCTACGAGCAGTACTTC.

This chain uses TRBV30 with TRBJ2-7; 8 nucleotides match TRBD2. V was clipped by 0 bases and J by 5 bases; unmatched bases: 6. CDR1 is GTSNPN and CDR2 is SVGIG in the germline V gene (reference sequence). CDR3 length equals 14 residues. The CDR3 DNA is TGTGCCTGGAGTGTGAGCGGGAGTAGGAACGAGCAGTACTTC. Its translation: CAWSVSGSRNEQYF.

Only one count was recorded for this clone. In the same sample, other DNA sequences code for this CDR3. V usage is TRBV7-2 and J usage is TRBJ1-3; D uncertain. Germline CDR1 is SGHTA and CDR2 is FQGNSA. This CDR3 spans 15 amino acids. The V end lost 5 bases, the J end lost 1 base, and 12 bases lay between the germline ends. The CDR3 DNA reads as TGTGCCAGCAGCCCCGGACGGTATTCTGGAAACACCATATATTTT. Translating it yields CASSPGRYSGNTIYF.